The 20 T cell receptor beta chains presented below share a single source sample, sequenced in a study of OX40 agonist ivuxolimab in advanced cancers. Clones were sequenced by immunoSEQ multiplex PCR, and TCRdb holds only the in-frame ones, with some missing. The sample holds tens of thousands of clones, 92% seen once. The sample here was CD4+ or CD8+ T cells sorted from blood, taken in a trial of the OX40 agonist ivuxolimab. The receptors were gathered from an adult with an advanced solid tumor such as melanoma, head and neck, liver or kidney cancer.

This sequence joins TRBV7-9 and TRBJ1-2, with TRBD1 matching 7 bases. The CDR3 covers 13 residues. Trimming took 8 bases from V and 4 from J; bases not matched to a gene: 7. Germline values: CDR1 SEHNR, CDR2 FQNEAQ (reference sequence). The CDR3 bases are TGTGCCAGCGATCGACAGGGCGGCTATGGCTACACCTTC. It yields the protein CASDRQGGYGYTF.

The V and J genes are TRBV15 and TRBJ1-4; possibly TRBD1 for D (5 bases). CDR1 and CDR2 (germline): LNHNV, YYDKDF (reference sequence). This CDR3 contains 16 residues. Trimming left V 3 bases short and J 6 bases short, with 17 bases between. The CDR3 region is CATSRGLLLGDEKLFF. The CDR3 DNA sequence: TGTGCCACCAGCAGGGGGCTTCTATTGGGAGATGAAAAACTGTTTTTT.

The gene calls are TRBV19 and TRBJ2-7; D possibly uses TRBD1 or TRBD2 (6 bases each). This CDR3 comprises 14 residues. The V end lost 7 bases, the J end lost 5 bases, and 18 bases lay between the germline ends. In germline, CDR1 is LNHDA, CDR2 SQIVND (reference sequence). For the CDR3, the DNA is TGTGCCAGTACCTTAGGGGGGAACAGAAACGAGCAGTACTTC. It translates to CASTLGGNRNEQYF.

The CDR3: CASSFSGRAETQYF. Here the CDR3 DNA reads TGCGCCAGCAGCTTTAGCGGGAGGGCTGAGACCCAGTACTTC. This sequence joins TRBV5-1 and TRBJ2-5; 11 positions agree with TRBD2. Germline trimming cut 2 bases from V and 5 bases from J; bases unmatched to any gene: 2. CDR1 and CDR2 (germline): SGHRS, YFSETQ. The CDR3 loop spans 14 amino acids. Filled out from reference TRBV5-1 and TRBJ2-5, the complete variable domain reads KAGVTQTPRYLIKTRGQQVTLSCSPISGHRSVSWYQQTPGQGLQFLFEYFSETQRNKGNFPGRFSGRQFSNSRSEMNVSTLELGDSALYLCASSFSGRAETQYFGPGTRLLVL.

V and J are TRBV5-6 and TRBJ2-2; maybe TRBD2 (6 bases). Germline values: CDR1 SGHDT, CDR2 YYEEEE. Trimming took 4 bases from V and 1 from J, leaving 17 bases between them. The CDR3 sequence is 17 residues long. CDR3 residues: CASSTLAESRNTGELFF. The CDR3 bases are TGTGCCAGCAGCACTTTAGCGGAAAGCAGGAACACCGGGGAGCTGTTTTTT.

Here the CDR3 reads CASSLAVADTQYF. CDR3 coding DNA: TGTGCCAGCAGCTTAGCAGTTGCCGATACGCAGTATTTT. The rearrangement uses TRBV7-2 and TRBJ2-3; D gene uncertain. The V gene lost 0 bases and the J gene lost 6 bases, with 7 bases spanning the gap. Looked up from germline, CDR1 is SGHTA and CDR2 is FQGNSA. CDR3 size: 13 residues.

CDR3 coding DNA: TGTGCCAGCACCGAATTGGATACGCAGTATTTT. This translates into CASTELDTQYF. The rearrangement joins TRBV6-5 to TRBJ2-3; D is unresolved. V lost 7 bases and J lost 6, with 8 bases in between. Germline CDR1 is MNHEY and CDR2 is SVGAGI. This CDR3 has 11 amino acids.

The CDR3 nucleotides read TGTGCCAGCACCACTGGGGGGTATAGCAATCAGCCCCAGCATTTT. Protein: CASTTGGYSNQPQHF. J is TRBJ1-5 and V is TRBV28; D is possibly TRBD1 (5 bases). Trimming left V 7 bases short and J 0 bases short, with 13 bases between. The CDR3 runs to 15 residues. CDR1 is MDHEN and CDR2 is SYDVKM in the germline V gene.

The V and J genes are TRBV6-1 and TRBJ1-2; no definite D call. From germline, CDR1 is MNHNS and CDR2 SASEGT. This CDR3 has 13 amino acids. V shed 2 bases and J shed 8 bases, with 12 bases lying between them. The CDR3 bases are TGTGCCAGCAGTGAATCTCTCCTCGGAGGCTACACCTTC. Encoded protein: CASSESLLGGYTF.

This chain joins TRBV4-1 and TRBJ2-7; D could derive from TRBD1 or TRBD2 (5 bases each). CDR3 size: 17 residues. Germline CDR1 and CDR2: MGHRA and YSYEKL. The ends were cut back, 0 bases at V and 3 bases at J, with 18 bases in the middle. Here the CDR3 reads CASSQDSQGDRSYEQYF. CDR3 nucleotides: TGCGCCAGCAGCCAAGATTCTCAGGGAGATAGAAGCTACGAGCAGTACTTC.

This clone was observed a single time. The V gene is TRBV4-2, the J gene TRBJ2-7, with 12 bases fitting TRBD2. The CDR3 is made up of 18 amino acids. V was clipped by 0 bases and J by 3 bases; unmatched bases: 9. The germline gives CDR1 LGHNA, CDR2 YNFKEQ. The CDR3 nucleotides read TGTGCCAGCAGCCAAGATAGGCTAGCGGGGGGGCTGAGCTACGAGCAGTACTTC. Residues: CASSQDRLAGGLSYEQYF.

The chain employs TRBV5-1 and TRBJ2-7; the D call may be TRBD1 or TRBD2 (5 bases each). V lost 4 bases and J 6 bases, leaving 20 bases between the germline ends. The CDR3 totals 15 residues. The V gene's germline CDR1 is SGHRS and CDR2 YFSETQ. CDR3 amino acids: CASSDDAGTYGEQYF. DNA for the CDR3: TGCGCCAGCAGCGACGATGCAGGGACCTATGGCGAGCAGTACTTC.

The J gene is TRBJ2-7, the V gene TRBV30; 7 positions match TRBD1. V shed 0 bases, J shed 8 bases, and the junction held 1 base outside the gene matches. CDR1 is GTSNPN, CDR2 SVGIG, per germline (reference sequence). The CDR3 spans 11 residues. The CDR3 region has the DNA TGTGCCTGGAGTGTACAGGGGCAGCAGTACTTC. Protein: CAWSVQGQQYF.

The chain uses TRBV25-1 and TRBJ1-1; D is unresolved. The CDR3 has 14 amino acids. V shed 4 bases and J shed 3 bases, with 12 bases lying between them. Germline assignment: CDR1 MGHDK and CDR2 SYGVNS. The CDR3 coding sequence is TGTGCCAGCAGTGTCCATGCTGGGGACACTGAAGCTTTCTTT. Amino acids: CASSVHAGDTEAFF.

This rearrangement joins TRBV11-3 to TRBJ2-3; a possible D gene is TRBD2 (6 bases). Trimming pared 4 bases from V and 3 bases from J, leaving 20 bases between. This CDR3 spans 17 amino acids. CDR1 and CDR2 from the germline V gene are SGHNT and YENEEA. The CDR3 DNA follows: TGTGCCAGCAGCTCCGGGACCCTAATTGGGGGGACAGATACGCAGTATTTT. Translation gives CASSSGTLIGGTDTQYF.

This rearrangement joins TRBV10-1 to TRBJ2-2; TRBD1 matches at 11 bases. The CDR3 covers 19 residues. The V and J ends lost 3 bases and 0 bases, in that order; junction bases with no gene match: 9. Germline CDR1 reads WNHNN; CDR2 reads SYGVQD (reference sequence). CDR3 protein: CASSDVGQGAFANTGELFF. In DNA form, the CDR3 reads TGCGCCAGCAGTGATGTCGGACAGGGGGCCTTCGCGAACACCGGGGAGCTGTTTTTT.

This sequence joins TRBV9 and TRBJ1-1; weak D call: TRBD1 (5 bases). Trimming cost V 0 bases and J 2 bases, with 11 bases left between them. This CDR3 has 15 residues. The germline CDR1 and CDR2 sequences are SGDLS and YYNGEE. CDR3 residues: CASSVGGTANTEAFF. The CDR3 region has the DNA TGTGCCAGCAGCGTAGGTGGGACGGCAAACACTGAAGCTTTCTTT.

The chain recombines TRBV2 with TRBJ1-4; 10 nucleotides match TRBD1. J lost 0 bases, V lost 7 bases, and 8 bases had no gene match. Germline CDR1 and CDR2: SNHLY and FYNNEI. CDR3 length equals 17 residues. CDR3 amino acids: CASKTGGPSATNEKLFF. The CDR3 DNA follows: TGTGCCAGCAAGACAGGGGGCCCATCTGCAACTAATGAAAAACTGTTTTTT.

The genes are TRBV28 and TRBJ1-1; a weak D match, TRBD1 (6 bases). The CDR3 spans 14 residues. With 11 bases removed from V and 7 bases from J, the gap between germline ends came to 23 bases. CDR1 is MDHEN and CDR2 is SYDVKM in the germline V gene. The CDR3 DNA is TGTGCCGCATTTTCCCGGGGGGGCGCGGATGAAGCTTTCTTT. It specifies CAAFSRGGADEAFF.

V is TRBV25-1 and J is TRBJ1-2; D ambiguous. Germline CDR1 MGHDK, CDR2 SYGVNS. The CDR3 is 13 amino acids. Trimming left V 5 bases short and J 4 bases short, with 11 bases between. The CDR3 DNA sequence: TGTGCCAGCAGTCCACTTACGGGCTATGGCTACACCTTC. Translated, it gives CASSPLTGYGYTF.